This TCR beta chain originates from a study of T cell responses to AZD1222 COVID-19 vaccine. Study-level points and caveats: Clonal diversity was possibly underestimated, and the donors were mostly white British, with more females.

Remarks on this clone: Its antigen remains unidentified.

Libraries were prepared by immunoSEQ multiplex PCR; TCRdb keeps only in-frame clonotypes and omits some of them. The sample records 60,000 to 100,000 clones, about 92% being singletons. Material: peripheral blood, obtained on day 0 of MenACWY control vaccination. The clonotype was recovered from an adult in good health.

CDR3 nucleotides: TGTGCCAGCAGCTTAGGTGGCAGTCGCAATCAGCCCCAGCATTTT. The encoded protein is CASSLGGSRNQPQHF. The chain links TRBV7-9 to TRBJ1-5; the D is unclear. V was clipped by 1 base and J by 2 bases, with 9 bases between them. The germline gives CDR1 SEHNR, CDR2 FQNEAQ (reference sequence). This CDR3 is built from 15 residues. The full variable domain, with the rest looked up from reference TRBV7-9 and TRBJ1-5, is DTGVSQNPRHKITKRGQNVTFRCDPISEHNRLYWYRQTLGQGPEFLTYFQNEAQLEKSRLLSDRFSAERPKGSFSTLEIQRTEQGDSAMYLCASSLGGSRNQPQHFGDGTRLSIL.